This record concerns one T cell receptor beta chain sequence. Its antigen is not known. V was pared by 4 bases and J by 2 bases, with 15 bases between. The CDR3 is made up of 15 amino acids. Germline-derived CDR1 and CDR2 are MNHNY and SVGAGI (reference sequence). Some clones are missing from TCRdb's copy, which holds only in-frame ones; the method was immunoSEQ multiplex PCR. The sample has about 6,800 clones, roughly nine tenths seen once. This entry belongs to a study of T cells after posttransplantation cyclophosphamide. Regarding the study as a whole: TRB clonality was highly associated with recipient CMV seropositivity and reactivation. TRB overlap between skin or GI tissue T cells and blood was limited.

Busulfan-fludarabine conditioning, marrow transplant, and cyclophosphamide on days +3 and +4 were administered. The specimen was PBMCs, collected 1404 days after allogeneic stem cell transplant with posttransplant cyclophosphamide. The receptor was isolated from a female patient aged 50-59 years who received an allogeneic stem cell transplant from a related donor, was CMV-positive, and had no GVHD. T cells may partly derive from the graft donor. V and J are TRBV6-6 and TRBJ2-7; tentatively, D is TRBD2 (6 bases). The CDR3 coding sequence is TGTGCCAGCAGTTTCGAGACTAGAGGCCCCTACGAGCAGTACTTC. Its protein product is CASSFETRGPYEQYF.